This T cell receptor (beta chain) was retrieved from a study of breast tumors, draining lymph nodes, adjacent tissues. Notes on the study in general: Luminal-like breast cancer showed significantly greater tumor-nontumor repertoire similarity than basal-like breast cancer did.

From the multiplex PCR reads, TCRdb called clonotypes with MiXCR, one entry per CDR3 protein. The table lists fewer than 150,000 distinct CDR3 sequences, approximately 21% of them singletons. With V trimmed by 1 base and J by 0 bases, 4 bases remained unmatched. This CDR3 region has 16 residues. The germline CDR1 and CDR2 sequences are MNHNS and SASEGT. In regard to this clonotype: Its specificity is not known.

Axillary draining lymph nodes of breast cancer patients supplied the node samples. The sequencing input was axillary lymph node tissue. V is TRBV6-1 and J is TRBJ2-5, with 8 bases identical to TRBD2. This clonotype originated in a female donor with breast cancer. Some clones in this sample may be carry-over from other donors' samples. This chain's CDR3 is CASSEELAGYQETQYF. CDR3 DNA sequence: TGTGCCAGCAGTGAAGAGTTAGCGGGGTACCAAGAGACCCAGTACTTC.